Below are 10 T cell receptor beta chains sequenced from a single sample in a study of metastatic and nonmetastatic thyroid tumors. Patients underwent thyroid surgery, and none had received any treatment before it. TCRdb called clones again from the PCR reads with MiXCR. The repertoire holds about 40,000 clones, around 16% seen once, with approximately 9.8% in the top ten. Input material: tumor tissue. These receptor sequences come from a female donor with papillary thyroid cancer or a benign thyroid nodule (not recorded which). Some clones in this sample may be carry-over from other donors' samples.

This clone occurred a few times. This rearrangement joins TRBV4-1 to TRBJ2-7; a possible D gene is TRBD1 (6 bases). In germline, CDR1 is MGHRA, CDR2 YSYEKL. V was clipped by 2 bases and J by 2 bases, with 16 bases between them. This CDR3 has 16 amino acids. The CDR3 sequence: CASSQQVSDRAYEQYF. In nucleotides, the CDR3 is TGCGCCAGCAGCCAACAAGTATCGGACAGAGCCTACGAGCAGTACTTC.

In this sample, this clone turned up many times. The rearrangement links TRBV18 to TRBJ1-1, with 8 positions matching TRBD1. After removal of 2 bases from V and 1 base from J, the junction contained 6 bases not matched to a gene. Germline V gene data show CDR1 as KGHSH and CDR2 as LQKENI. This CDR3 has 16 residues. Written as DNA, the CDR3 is TGTGCCAGCTCACCAAGGCAGGGGGCACGGAACACTGAAGCTTTCTTT. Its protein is CASSPRQGARNTEAFF.

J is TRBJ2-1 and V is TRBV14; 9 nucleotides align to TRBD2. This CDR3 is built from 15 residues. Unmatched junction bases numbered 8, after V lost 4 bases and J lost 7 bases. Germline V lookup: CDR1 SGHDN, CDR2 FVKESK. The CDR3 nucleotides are TGTGCCAGCAGCCCTTTAGCGGGGGCCCAAAATGAGCAGTTCTTC. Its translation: CASSPLAGAQNEQFF.

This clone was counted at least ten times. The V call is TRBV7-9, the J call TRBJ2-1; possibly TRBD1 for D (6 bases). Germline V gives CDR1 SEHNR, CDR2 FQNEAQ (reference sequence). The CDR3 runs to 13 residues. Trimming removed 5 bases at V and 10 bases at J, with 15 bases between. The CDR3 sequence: CASSPTIRGEQFF. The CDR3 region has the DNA TGTGCCAGCAGCCCAACGATCAGGGGCGAGCAGTTCTTC.

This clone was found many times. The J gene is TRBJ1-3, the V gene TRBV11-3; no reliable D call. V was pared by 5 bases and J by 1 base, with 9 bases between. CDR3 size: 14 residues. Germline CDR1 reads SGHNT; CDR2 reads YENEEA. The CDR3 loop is CASSGGISGNTIYF. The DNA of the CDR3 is TGTGCCAGCAGCGGCGGGATTTCTGGAAACACCATATATTTT.

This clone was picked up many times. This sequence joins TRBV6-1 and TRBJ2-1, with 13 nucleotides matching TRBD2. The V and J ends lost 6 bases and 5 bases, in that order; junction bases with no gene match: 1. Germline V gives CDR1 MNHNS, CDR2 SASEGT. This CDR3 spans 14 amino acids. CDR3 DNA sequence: TGTGCCAGCAGGGGACTAGCGGGGAACAATGAGCAGTTCTTC. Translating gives CASRGLAGNNEQFF.

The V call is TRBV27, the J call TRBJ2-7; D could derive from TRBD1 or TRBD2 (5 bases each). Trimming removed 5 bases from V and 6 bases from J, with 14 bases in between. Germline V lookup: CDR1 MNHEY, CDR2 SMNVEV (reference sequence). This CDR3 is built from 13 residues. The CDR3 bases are TGTGCCAGCAGTCTGGGGGAATTGGGCGAGCAGTACTTC. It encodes CASSLGELGEQYF.

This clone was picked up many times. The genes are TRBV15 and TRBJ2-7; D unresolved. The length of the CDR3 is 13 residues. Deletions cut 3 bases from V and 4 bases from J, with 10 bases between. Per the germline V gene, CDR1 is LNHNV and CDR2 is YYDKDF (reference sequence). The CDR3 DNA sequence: TGTGCCACCAGCAGCAGGTGGGGTTACGAGCAGTACTTC. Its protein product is CATSSRWGYEQYF.

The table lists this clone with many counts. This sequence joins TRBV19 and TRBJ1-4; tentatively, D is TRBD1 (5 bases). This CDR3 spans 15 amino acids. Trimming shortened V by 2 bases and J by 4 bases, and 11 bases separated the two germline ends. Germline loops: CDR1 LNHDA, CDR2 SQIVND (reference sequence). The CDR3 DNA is TGTGCCAGTAGTATAAGCCCGGGGGATAATGAAAAACTGTTTTTT. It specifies CASSISPGDNEKLFF.

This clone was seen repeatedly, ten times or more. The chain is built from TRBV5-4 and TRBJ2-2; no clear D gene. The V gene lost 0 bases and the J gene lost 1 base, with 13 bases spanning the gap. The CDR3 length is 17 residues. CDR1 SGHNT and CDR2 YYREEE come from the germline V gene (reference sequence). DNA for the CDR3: TGTGCCAGCAGCTTGGCCGCCACATGGAGGAACACCGGGGAGCTGTTTTTT. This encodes CASSLAATWRNTGELFF.